A single sample is the source of the 3 T cell receptor beta chains below, sequenced in a study of blood T cell repertoires in COVID-19. Using immunoSEQ multiplex PCR, the repertoire was profiled, and TCRdb retains in-frame clones only, with some absent. The sample contains approximately 280,000 clones, approximately 91% of which appear only once. The sample was peripheral blood. The receptors come from a woman aged 60-75 years with acute or convalescent COVID-19.

As DNA, the CDR3 is TGTGCCAGCAGTTTATTCCCGGACAGGGGACGATCACCCCTCCACTTT. Its protein is CASSLFPDRGRSPLHF. The chain uses TRBV28 and TRBJ1-6; 9 nucleotides match TRBD1. Germline CDR1 reads MDHEN; CDR2 reads SYDVKM. This CDR3 has 16 amino acids. The junction had 8 bases not matched to a gene; V was cut back by 1 base and J by 10 bases.

The CDR3 spells CASSVGTIRDSNSPLHF. In DNA, the CDR3 is TGTGCCAGCAGCGTGGGAACCATCCGGGACAGTAATTCACCCCTCCACTTT. The chain links TRBV9 to TRBJ1-6; 7 nucleotides align to TRBD1. V was pared by 2 bases and J by 6 bases, with 11 bases of the junction left unmatched. The CDR3 consists of 17 residues. Germline V lookup: CDR1 SGDLS, CDR2 YYNGEE.

The J gene is TRBJ2-2, the V gene TRBV18, with TRBD2 matching 8 bases. The length of the CDR3 is 17 residues. The germline CDR1 and CDR2 sequences are KGHSH and LQKENI. J lost 7 bases, V lost 3 bases, and 13 bases had no gene match. The CDR3: CASSPQLAAAFSGELFF. The DNA for the CDR3 is TGTGCCAGCTCACCCCAACTAGCGGCGGCCTTTAGCGGGGAGCTGTTTTTT.